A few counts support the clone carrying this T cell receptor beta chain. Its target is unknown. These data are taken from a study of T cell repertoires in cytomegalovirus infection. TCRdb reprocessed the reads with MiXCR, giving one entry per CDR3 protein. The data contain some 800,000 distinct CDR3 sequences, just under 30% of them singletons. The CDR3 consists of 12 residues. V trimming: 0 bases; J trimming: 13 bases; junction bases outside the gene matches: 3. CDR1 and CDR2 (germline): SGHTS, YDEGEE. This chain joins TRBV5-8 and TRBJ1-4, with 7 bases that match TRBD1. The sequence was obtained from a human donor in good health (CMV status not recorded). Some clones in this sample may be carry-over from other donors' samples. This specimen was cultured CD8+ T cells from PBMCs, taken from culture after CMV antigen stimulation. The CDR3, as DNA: TGTGCCAGCAGCTTGGAGGACAGGAGACTGTTTTTT. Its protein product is CASSLEDRRLFF.